The source of this T cell receptor beta chain is a study of blood T cell repertoires in COVID-19. Background on the study: Specimens from acute and convalescent COVID-19 originated in the United States, Italy and Spain. PBMCs, B-cell-depleted T cells, or T cells provided the cDNA or gDNA that made up the material.

Methods used by the authors: Reference gene primer amplification yielded estimated nucleated cell counts. Profiling relied on immunoSEQ multiplex PCR, and the TCRdb table lists in-frame clones only, not all of them. V, J and clone size are taken as reported in that table, and D and trimming were inferred from the DNA itself. The sample lists around 98,000 clones, about 80% occurring once. The source is a man between 65 and 79 years old with acute or convalescent COVID-19. The sample comprised peripheral blood.

In DNA, the CDR3 is TGTGCCAGCAGCCAAGCAGTGACAGGGGGCGGGTATGGCTACACCTTC. This sequence encodes CASSQAVTGGGYGYTF. The chain is built from TRBV4-2 and TRBJ1-2; 10 bases line up with TRBD1. Germline CDR1 reads LGHNA; CDR2 reads YNFKEQ. The CDR3 spans 16 residues. With 1 base clipped from V and 5 bases from J, the junction kept 7 bases outside the gene matches.